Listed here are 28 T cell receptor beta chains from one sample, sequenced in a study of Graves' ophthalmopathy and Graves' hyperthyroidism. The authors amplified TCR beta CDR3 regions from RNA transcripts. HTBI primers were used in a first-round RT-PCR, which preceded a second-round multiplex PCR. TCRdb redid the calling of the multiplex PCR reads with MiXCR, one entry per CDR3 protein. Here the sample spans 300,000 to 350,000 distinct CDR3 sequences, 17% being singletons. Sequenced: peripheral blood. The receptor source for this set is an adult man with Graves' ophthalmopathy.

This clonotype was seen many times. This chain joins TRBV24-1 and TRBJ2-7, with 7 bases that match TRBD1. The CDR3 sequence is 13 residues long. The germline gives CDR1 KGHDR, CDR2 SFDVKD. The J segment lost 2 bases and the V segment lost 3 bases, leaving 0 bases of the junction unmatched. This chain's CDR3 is CATSDGTAYEQYF. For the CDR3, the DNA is TGTGCCACCAGTGATGGGACAGCCTACGAGCAGTACTTC.

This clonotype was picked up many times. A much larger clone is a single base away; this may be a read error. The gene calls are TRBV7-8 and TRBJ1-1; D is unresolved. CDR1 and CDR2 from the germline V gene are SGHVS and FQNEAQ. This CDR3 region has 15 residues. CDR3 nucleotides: TGTGCCAGCAGCGACTTGGGAGCGGGGAACACTGAAGCTCTCTTT. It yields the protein CASSDLGAGNTEALF.

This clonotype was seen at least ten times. The CDR3 loop reads CASSTGTENTEAFF. The DNA for the CDR3 is TGTGCCAGCAGCACCGGGACGGAGAACACTGAAGCTTTCTTT. The rearrangement links TRBV9 to TRBJ1-1, with TRBD1 as a possible D gene (5 bases). V lost 4 bases, J lost 1 base, and 11 bases lay in between. This CDR3 spans 14 amino acids. Germline values: CDR1 SGDLS, CDR2 YYNGEE. The full variable domain, completed using reference TRBV9 and TRBJ1-1, is DSGVTQTPKHLITATGQRVTLRCSPRSGDLSVYWYQQSLDQGLQFLIQYYNGEERAKGNILERFSAQQFPDLHSELNLSSLELGDSALYFCASSTGTENTEAFFGQGTRLTVV.

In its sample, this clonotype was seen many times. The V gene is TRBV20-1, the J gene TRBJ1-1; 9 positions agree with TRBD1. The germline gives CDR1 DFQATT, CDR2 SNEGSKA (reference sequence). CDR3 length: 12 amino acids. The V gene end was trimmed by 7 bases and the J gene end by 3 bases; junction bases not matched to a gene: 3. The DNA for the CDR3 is TGCAGTGGACAGGGGGAGGACACTGAAGCTTTCTTT. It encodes CSGQGEDTEAFF.

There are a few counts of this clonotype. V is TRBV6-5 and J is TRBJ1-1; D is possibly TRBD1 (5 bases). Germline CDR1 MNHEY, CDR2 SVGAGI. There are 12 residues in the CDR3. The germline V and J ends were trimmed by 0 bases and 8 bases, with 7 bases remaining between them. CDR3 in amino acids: CASSYSTVEAFF. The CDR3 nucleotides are TGTGCCAGCAGTTACTCGACAGTAGAAGCTTTCTTT.

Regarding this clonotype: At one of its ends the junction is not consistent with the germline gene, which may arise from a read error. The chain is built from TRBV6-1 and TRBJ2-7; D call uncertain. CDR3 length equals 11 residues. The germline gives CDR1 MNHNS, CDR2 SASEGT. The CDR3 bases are TGTGCCAGCAGAGACAAGTACGAGCAGTGCTTC. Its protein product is CASRDKYEQCF.

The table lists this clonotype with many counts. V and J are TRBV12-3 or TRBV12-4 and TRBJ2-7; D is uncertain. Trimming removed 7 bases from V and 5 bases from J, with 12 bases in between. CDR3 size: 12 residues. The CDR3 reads CASKGIADEQYF. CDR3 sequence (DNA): TGTGCCAGCAAAGGAATTGCGGACGAGCAGTACTTC.

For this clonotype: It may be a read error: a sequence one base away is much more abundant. Here the CDR3 DNA reads TGTGCCAGCAGCTTAGCCACAGCCGGGTTGGATTCAACCCTCCACTTT. Translated, it gives CASSLATAGLDSTLHF. This chain links TRBV7-9 with TRBJ1-6, with no clear D. This CDR3 has 16 amino acids. Germline CDR1 and CDR2: SEHNR and FQNEAQ (reference sequence).

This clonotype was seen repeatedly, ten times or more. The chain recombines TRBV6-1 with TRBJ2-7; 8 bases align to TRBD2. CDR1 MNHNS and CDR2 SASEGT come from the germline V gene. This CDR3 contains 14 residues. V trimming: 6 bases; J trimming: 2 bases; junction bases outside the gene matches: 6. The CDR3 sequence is CASSPSGSPYEQYF. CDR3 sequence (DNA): TGTGCCAGCAGCCCCAGCGGGAGTCCCTACGAGCAGTACTTC.

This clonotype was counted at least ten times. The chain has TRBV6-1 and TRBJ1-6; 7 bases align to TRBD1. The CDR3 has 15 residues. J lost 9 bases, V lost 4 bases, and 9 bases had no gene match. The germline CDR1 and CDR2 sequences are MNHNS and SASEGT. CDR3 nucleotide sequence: TGTGCCAGCAGTGGCCAAGGGGGCGCCGGTTCACCCCTCCACTTT. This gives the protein CASSGQGGAGSPLHF.

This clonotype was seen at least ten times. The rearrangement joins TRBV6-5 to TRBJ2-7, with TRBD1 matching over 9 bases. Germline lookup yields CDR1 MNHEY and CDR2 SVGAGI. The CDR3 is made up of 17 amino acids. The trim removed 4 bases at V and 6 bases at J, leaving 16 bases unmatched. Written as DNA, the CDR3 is TGTGCCAGCAGTTCACGGGGGCCGGGACAGGGAGTTACCGAGCAGTACTTC. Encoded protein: CASSSRGPGQGVTEQYF.

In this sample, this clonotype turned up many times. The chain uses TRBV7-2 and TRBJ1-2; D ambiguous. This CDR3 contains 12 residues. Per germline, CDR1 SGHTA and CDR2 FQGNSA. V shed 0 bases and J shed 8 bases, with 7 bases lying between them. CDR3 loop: CASSLARAGYTF. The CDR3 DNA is TGTGCCAGCAGCTTAGCTCGGGCGGGCTACACCTTC.

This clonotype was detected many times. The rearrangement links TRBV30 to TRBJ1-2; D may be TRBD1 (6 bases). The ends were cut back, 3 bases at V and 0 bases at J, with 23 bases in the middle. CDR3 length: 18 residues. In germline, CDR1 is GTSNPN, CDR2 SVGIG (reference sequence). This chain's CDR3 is CAWSQRRKTGKTNYGYTF. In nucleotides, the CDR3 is TGTGCCTGGAGCCAACGGCGGAAAACAGGGAAGACTAACTATGGCTACACCTTC.

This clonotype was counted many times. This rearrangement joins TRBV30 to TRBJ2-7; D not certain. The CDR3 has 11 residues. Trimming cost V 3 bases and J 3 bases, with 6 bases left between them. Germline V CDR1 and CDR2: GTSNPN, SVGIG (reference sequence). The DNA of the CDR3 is TGTGCCTGGAGACGTAACTACGAGCAGTACTTC. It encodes CAWRRNYEQYF. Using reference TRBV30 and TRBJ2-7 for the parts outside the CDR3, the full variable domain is SQTIHQWPATLVQPVGSPLSLECTVEGTSNPNLYWYRQAAGRGLQLLFYSVGIGQISSEVPQNLSASRPQDRQFILSSKKLLLSDSGFYLCAWRRNYEQYFGPGTRLTVT.

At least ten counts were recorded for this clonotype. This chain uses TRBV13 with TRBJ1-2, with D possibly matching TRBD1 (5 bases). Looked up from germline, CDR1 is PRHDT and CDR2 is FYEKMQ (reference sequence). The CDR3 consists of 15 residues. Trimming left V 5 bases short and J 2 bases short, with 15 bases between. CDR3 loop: CASSLRGLWNYGYTF. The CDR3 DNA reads TGTGCCAGCAGCCTAAGGGGCCTGTGGAACTATGGCTACACCTTC.

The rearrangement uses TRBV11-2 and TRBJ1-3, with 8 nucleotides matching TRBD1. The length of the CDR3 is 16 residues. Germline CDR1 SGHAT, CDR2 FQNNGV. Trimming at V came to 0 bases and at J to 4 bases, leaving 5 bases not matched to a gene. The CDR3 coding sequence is TGTGCCAGCAGCTTAGACTGGGGGACAGGAGGAAACACCATATATTTT. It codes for CASSLDWGTGGNTIYF.

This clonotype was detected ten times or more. The CDR3 loop is CASSNIRTNTEAFF. The CDR3 DNA sequence: TGTGCCAGCAGTAACATCAGGACGAACACTGAAGCTTTCTTT. V is TRBV27 and J is TRBJ1-1; D is uncertain. With 5 bases removed from V and 1 base from J, the gap between germline ends came to 11 bases. In germline, CDR1 is MNHEY, CDR2 SMNVEV (reference sequence). The CDR3 spans 14 residues.

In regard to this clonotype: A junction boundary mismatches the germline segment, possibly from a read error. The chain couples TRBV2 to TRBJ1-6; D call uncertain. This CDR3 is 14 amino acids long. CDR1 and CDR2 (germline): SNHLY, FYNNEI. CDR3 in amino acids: CASLGGSYNSSLHF. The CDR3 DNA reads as TGTGCCAGCTTGGGTGGCTCCTATAATTCATCCCTCCACTTT.

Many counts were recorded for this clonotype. CDR3 nucleotide sequence: TGTGCCAGCAGCGATACTTCAAGCTGGACAGGTCAGGGGCCACCCCTCCACTTT. It translates to CASSDTSSWTGQGPPLHF. The chain has TRBV7-2 and TRBJ1-6; the match to TRBD1 covers 7 bases. Trimming cost V 5 bases and J 11 bases; bases outside gene matches: 21. Germline assignment: CDR1 SGHTA and CDR2 FQGNSA. This CDR3 has 18 amino acids.

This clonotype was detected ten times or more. CDR3: CASSRTGSGSWKTQYF. CDR3 DNA: TGTGCCAGCAGCCGCACCGGCAGCGGGAGTTGGAAGACCCAGTACTTC. This chain links TRBV28 with TRBJ2-5; 8 bases match TRBD2. With 6 bases clipped from V and 6 bases from J, the junction kept 15 bases outside the gene matches. The CDR3 length is 16 residues. The germline gives CDR1 MDHEN, CDR2 SYDVKM.

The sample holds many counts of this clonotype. CDR3 amino acids: CASSYLPTLEAFF. CDR3 in DNA: TGTGCCAGCAGTTACCTACCAACCCTTGAAGCTTTCTTT. The chain carries TRBV6-5 and TRBJ1-1, with D uncertain. Germline CDR1 MNHEY, CDR2 SVGAGI. This CDR3 has 13 residues. Trimming took 2 bases from V and 7 from J, leaving 11 bases between them.

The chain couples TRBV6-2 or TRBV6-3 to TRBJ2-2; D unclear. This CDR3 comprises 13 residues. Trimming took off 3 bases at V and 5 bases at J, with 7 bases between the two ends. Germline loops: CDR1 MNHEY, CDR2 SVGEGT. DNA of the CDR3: TGTGCCAGCAGTTATTTGGGGACCGGGGAGCTGTTTTTT. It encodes CASSYLGTGELFF.

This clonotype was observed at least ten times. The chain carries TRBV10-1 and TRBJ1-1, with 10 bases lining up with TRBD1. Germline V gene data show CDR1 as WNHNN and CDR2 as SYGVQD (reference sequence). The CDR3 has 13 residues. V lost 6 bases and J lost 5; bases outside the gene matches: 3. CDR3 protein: CASRRTGGTEAFF. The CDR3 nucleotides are TGCGCCAGCAGACGGACAGGGGGAACTGAAGCTTTCTTT.

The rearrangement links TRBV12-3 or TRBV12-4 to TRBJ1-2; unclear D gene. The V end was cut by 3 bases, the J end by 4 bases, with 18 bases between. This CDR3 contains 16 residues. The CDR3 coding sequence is TGTGCCAGCAGTTTCGGGCAACTACGCGGTAGCTATGGCTACACCTTC. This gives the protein CASSFGQLRGSYGYTF.

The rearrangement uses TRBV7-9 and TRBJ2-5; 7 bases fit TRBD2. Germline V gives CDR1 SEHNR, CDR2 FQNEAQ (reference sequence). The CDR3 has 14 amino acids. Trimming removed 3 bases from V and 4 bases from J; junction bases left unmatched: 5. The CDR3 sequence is CASSFSREGETQYF. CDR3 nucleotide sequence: TGTGCCAGCAGCTTTTCCAGGGAGGGAGAGACCCAGTACTTC.

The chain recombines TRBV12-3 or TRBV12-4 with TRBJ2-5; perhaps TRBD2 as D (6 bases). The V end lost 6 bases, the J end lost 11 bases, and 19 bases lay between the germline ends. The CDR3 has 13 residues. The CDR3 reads CASSSGVGFEQYF. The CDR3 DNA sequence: TGTGCCAGCAGCTCGGGGGTGGGTTTTGAGCAGTACTTC.

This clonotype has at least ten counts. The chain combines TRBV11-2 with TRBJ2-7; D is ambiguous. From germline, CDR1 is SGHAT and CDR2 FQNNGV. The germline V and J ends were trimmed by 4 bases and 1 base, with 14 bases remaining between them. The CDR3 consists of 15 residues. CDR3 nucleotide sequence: TGTGCCAGCAGCTCTACCTGGACCGATTCCTACGAGCAGTACTTC. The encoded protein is CASSSTWTDSYEQYF.

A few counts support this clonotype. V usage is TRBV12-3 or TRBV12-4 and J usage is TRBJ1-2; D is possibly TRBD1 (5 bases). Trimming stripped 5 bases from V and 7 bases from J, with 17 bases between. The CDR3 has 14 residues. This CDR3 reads CASSRDPKSGGYTF. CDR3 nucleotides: TGTGCCAGCAGTAGGGACCCAAAGTCGGGTGGCTACACCTTC.